These 21 T cell receptor beta chains share one sample of origin, sequenced in a study of cytomegalovirus exposure and HLA in healthy donors. 60 Vbeta and 13 Jbeta primers were used in PCR. Data came from immunoSEQ multiplex PCR; TCRdb stores just in-frame clones and leaves some out. This sample has 95,000 to 150,000 clones, with more than 60% found just once. The sample consisted of PBMCs. These receptors were obtained from a man aged 18 to 30 in good health and CMV-seronegative.

DNA for the CDR3: TGTGCCAGCACCGAGGACAGGGGGTCTCATGGGGCCAACGTCCTGACTTTC. It is translated as CASTEDRGSHGANVLTF. V and J are TRBV2 and TRBJ2-6; TRBD1 matches at 10 bases. Germline trimming cut 7 bases from V and 3 bases from J; bases unmatched to any gene: 9. CDR1 is SNHLY and CDR2 is FYNNEI in the germline V gene. The CDR3 length is 17 residues.

This clone was picked up a small number of times. The genes are TRBV6-6 and TRBJ1-1, with 7 bases that match TRBD1. J gave up 0 bases and V 7 bases, and 8 bases lay outside the gene matches. The length of the CDR3 is 15 residues. Germline V gene sequence: CDR1 MNHNY, CDR2 SVGAGI (reference sequence). The CDR3 DNA is TGTGCCAGCAACCCGGACAGGCGTATGAACACTGAAGCTTTCTTT. The encoded protein is CASNPDRRMNTEAFF.

This rearrangement joins TRBV5-4 to TRBJ2-5, with TRBD1 matching 10 bases. Trimming cost V 4 bases and J 6 bases; bases outside gene matches: 6. Germline V gene sequence: CDR1 SGHNT, CDR2 YYREEE (reference sequence). This CDR3 spans 14 amino acids. The CDR3 DNA sequence: TGTGCCAGCAGCCACCCGGGACAGGGGCAGACCCAGTACTTC. Amino acid sequence: CASSHPGQGQTQYF.

The chain couples TRBV9 to TRBJ2-1; D gene ambiguous. Germline V CDR1 and CDR2: SGDLS, YYNGEE. CDR3 size: 11 residues. V lost 3 bases to trimming and J lost 8 bases, with 6 bases between them. The CDR3: CASSALDEQFF. CDR3 nucleotides: TGTGCCAGCAGCGCACTGGATGAGCAGTTCTTC.

The V and J genes are TRBV7-2 and TRBJ1-2; TRBD1 is a possible D gene (6 bases). The V end lost 2 bases, the J end lost 4 bases, and 11 bases lay between the germline ends. Germline CDR1 is SGHTA and CDR2 is FQGNSA. The CDR3 has 14 residues. For the CDR3, the DNA is TGTGCCAGCAGCTTACATCCAGGGGTCTATGGCTACACCTTC. The encoded protein is CASSLHPGVYGYTF.

Turning to this clone: The CDR3 carries no conserved terminal phenylalanine or tryptophan, so it likely arises from a read error. No DNA is shown, since the ends of the CDR3 on it are uncertain; the CDR3 is the one TCRdb lists. This CDR3 reads CATTLTNGQGVTVV. The chain carries TRBV15 and TRBJ2-4; the tabulated D call, TRBD1, remains unverified against the DNA. Inclusive of both ends, the CDR3 amounts to 14 amino acids. CDR1 is LNHNV and CDR2 is YYDKDF in the germline V gene (reference sequence).

The V and J genes are TRBV28 and TRBJ1-2; D is uncertain. The CDR3 loop spans 14 amino acids. Trimming cost V 7 bases and J 1 base, with 13 bases left between them. CDR1 and CDR2 from the germline V gene are MDHEN and SYDVKM. The CDR3 spells CASTRAGFNYGYTF. The CDR3 DNA sequence: TGTGCCAGCACGCGCGCCGGGTTTAACTATGGCTACACCTTC.

The V call is TRBV5-8, the J call TRBJ2-3; 8 nucleotides match TRBD2. This CDR3 comprises 16 residues. V gave up 3 bases and J gave up 0 bases; unmatched junction bases: 6. The germline gives CDR1 SGHTS, CDR2 YDEGEE. The CDR3 DNA sequence: TGTGCCAGCAGCTCGCAACTAGCGGCTAGCACAGATACGCAGTATTTT. This gives the protein CASSSQLAASTDTQYF.

This clone has just a few counts. This chain links TRBV5-1 with TRBJ1-2; D is perhaps TRBD1 (5 bases). Germline lookup yields CDR1 SGHRS and CDR2 YFSETQ. Between the trimmed V and J ends, which lost 4 bases and 4 bases, there was a span of 11 bases. The CDR3 runs to 13 residues. As DNA, the CDR3 is TGCGCCAGCAGCCAAGACAGCCTCTATGGCTACACCTTC. Protein: CASSQDSLYGYTF.

J is TRBJ1-2 and V is TRBV15; TRBD1 is a possible D gene (6 bases). This CDR3 contains 14 residues. Germline V gene lookup returns CDR1 LNHNV and CDR2 YYDKDF (reference sequence). The V end lost 2 bases, the J end lost 2 bases, and 9 bases lay between the germline ends. This chain's CDR3 is CATSRSRGNYGYTF. The CDR3 nucleotides read TGTGCCACCAGCAGAAGCAGGGGCAACTATGGCTACACCTTC.

V usage is TRBV30 and J usage is TRBJ2-5; the D gene is possibly TRBD1 (6 bases). With 5 bases removed from V and 5 bases from J, the gap between germline ends came to 18 bases. Looked up from germline, CDR1 is GTSNPN and CDR2 is SVGIG (reference sequence). The CDR3 loop spans 14 amino acids. CDR3 nucleotides: TGTGCCTGGGGGGATCAACAGGGCTGGGAGACCCAGTACTTC. It is translated as CAWGDQQGWETQYF.

This chain uses TRBV9 with TRBJ2-3; 8 bases align to TRBD1. In germline, CDR1 is SGDLS, CDR2 YYNGEE. With V trimmed by 3 bases and J by 6 bases, 6 bases remained unmatched. The CDR3 is 14 residues long. Here the CDR3 DNA reads TGTGCCAGCAGCGCGGGGACAGGCAGCGATACGCAGTATTTT. Protein product: CASSAGTGSDTQYF.

The gene calls are TRBV7-9 and TRBJ2-7; 7 bases fit TRBD2. V was clipped by 5 bases and J by 3 bases; unmatched bases: 10. The CDR3 sequence is 15 residues long. Germline V CDR1 and CDR2: SEHNR, FQNEAQ (reference sequence). The DNA of the CDR3 is TGTGCCAGCAGCCAAGCGGGGCAGGGCTTCTACGAGCAGTACTTC. It is translated as CASSQAGQGFYEQYF.

This sequence joins TRBV5-6 and TRBJ1-2, with D unclear. V lost 2 bases, J lost 4 bases, and 12 bases lay in between. This CDR3 has 14 amino acids. Germline CDR1 reads SGHDT; CDR2 reads YYEEEE. CDR3 residues: CASSLRNSIYGYTF. The CDR3 DNA follows: TGTGCCAGCAGCTTACGTAACAGTATCTATGGCTACACCTTC.

The V call is TRBV11-2, the J call TRBJ2-2, with 9 bases fitting TRBD1. V shed 2 bases and J 4 bases; nucleotides not matched to a gene: 8. The CDR3 has 17 amino acids. Germline V CDR1 and CDR2: SGHAT, FQNNGV. The CDR3 sequence: CASSLLRGTGLTGELFF. The DNA of the CDR3 is TGTGCCAGCAGCTTATTAAGGGGGACAGGGCTCACCGGGGAGCTGTTTTTT.

The genes are TRBV18 and TRBJ1-5; no clear D gene. V lost 3 bases and J lost 6, with 9 bases in between. This CDR3 is 13 amino acids long. Germline V lookup: CDR1 KGHSH, CDR2 LQKENI. CDR3 residues: CASSPTSVQPQHF. The CDR3 coding sequence is TGTGCCAGCTCACCTACCTCGGTTCAGCCCCAGCATTTT.

The chain carries TRBV2 and TRBJ2-2; weak D call: TRBD1 (7 bases). The germline V gene has CDR1 SNHLY and CDR2 FYNNEI. V shed 6 bases and J shed 1 base, with 15 bases lying between them. The CDR3 runs 16 residues. This CDR3 is CASSGSDRVNTGELFF. The DNA for the CDR3 is TGTGCCAGCAGCGGGAGTGACAGGGTGAACACCGGGGAGCTGTTTTTT. The full variable domain, with the rest looked up from reference TRBV2 and TRBJ2-2, is EPEVTQTPSHQVTQMGQEVILRCVPISNHLYFYWYRQILGQKVEFLVSFYNNEISEKSEIFDDQFSVERPDGSNFTLKIRSTKLEDSAMYFCASSGSDRVNTGELFFGEGSRLTVL.

V and J are TRBV6-9 and TRBJ2-5; no reliable D call. The DNA end favors TRBJ2-7, so the J call may be wrong. The germline CDR1 and CDR2 sequences are MNHGY and SVAAGI. The CDR3 is 12 amino acids. The DNA of the CDR3 is TGTGCCAGCAGTTATCCCAACTACGAGCAGTACTTC. As protein: CASSYPNYEQYF.

A single count supports this clone. The chain links TRBV29-1 to TRBJ2-7; TRBD1 is a possible D gene (6 bases). V was trimmed by 0 bases and J by 1 base, leaving 13 bases between them. In germline, CDR1 is SQVTM, CDR2 ANQGSEA. The CDR3 is made up of 15 amino acids. CDR3 nucleotides: TGCAGCGTTGAAGATCGTGGCAGGGGTTCCTACGAGCAGTACTTC. Its translation is CSVEDRGRGSYEQYF.

This clone was seen more than once but under ten times. The rearrangement uses TRBV29-1 and TRBJ2-1; D may be TRBD2 (6 bases). Trimming cost V 7 bases and J 10 bases, with 17 bases left between them. Germline lookup yields CDR1 SQVTM and CDR2 ANQGSEA. CDR3 length: 12 residues. This CDR3 reads CSAEGFLGEQFF. DNA for the CDR3: TGCAGCGCGGAGGGTTTTTTAGGGGAGCAGTTCTTC.

V usage is TRBV14 and J usage is TRBJ1-1; D may be TRBD1 (6 bases). V was shortened by 6 bases and J by 12 bases, with 17 bases between the two germline ends. From germline, CDR1 is SGHDN and CDR2 FVKESK. This CDR3 is 12 amino acids long. The CDR3 spells CASRQTGLTTFF. Written as DNA, the CDR3 is TGTGCCAGCAGACAAACAGGGTTAACGACTTTCTTT. Supplemented by reference TRBV14 and TRBJ1-1, the full variable domain reads EAGVTQFPSHSVIEKGQTVTLRCDPISGHDNLYWYRRVMGKEIKFLLHFVKESKQDESGMPNNRFLAERTGGTYSTLKVQPAELEDSGVYFCASRQTGLTTFFGQGTRLTVV.